This TCR beta chain came from a study of radiotherapy plus CTLA-4 blockade in lung cancer. Study information: Under 20% of patients responded objectively, and roughly 30% achieved disease control.

CDR3 length: 15 amino acids. CDR1 LGHNA and CDR2 YSLEER come from the germline V gene. V lost 2 bases and J lost 8, with 13 bases in between. Profiled with immunoSEQ multiplex PCR; TCRdb holds only in-frame clones, not every one. Of 40,000 to 45,000 clones listed, 60% to 80% are singletons. With ipilimumab providing CTLA-4 blockade, focal radiation was administered to patients who had chemo-refractory metastatic non-small-cell lung cancer. The table lists this clone with a count of one. The chain couples TRBV4-3 to TRBJ1-6; D might be TRBD1 (6 bases). The specimen comprised peripheral blood, sampled from a patient treated with radiotherapy plus ipilimumab. This TCR derives from a human donor with non-small cell lung cancer whose response to radiotherapy plus ipilimumab could not be evaluated. CDR3 in DNA: TGCGCCAGCAGCCAAAAGACAGGACTTTATTCACCCCTCCACTTT. It codes for CASSQKTGLYSPLHF.